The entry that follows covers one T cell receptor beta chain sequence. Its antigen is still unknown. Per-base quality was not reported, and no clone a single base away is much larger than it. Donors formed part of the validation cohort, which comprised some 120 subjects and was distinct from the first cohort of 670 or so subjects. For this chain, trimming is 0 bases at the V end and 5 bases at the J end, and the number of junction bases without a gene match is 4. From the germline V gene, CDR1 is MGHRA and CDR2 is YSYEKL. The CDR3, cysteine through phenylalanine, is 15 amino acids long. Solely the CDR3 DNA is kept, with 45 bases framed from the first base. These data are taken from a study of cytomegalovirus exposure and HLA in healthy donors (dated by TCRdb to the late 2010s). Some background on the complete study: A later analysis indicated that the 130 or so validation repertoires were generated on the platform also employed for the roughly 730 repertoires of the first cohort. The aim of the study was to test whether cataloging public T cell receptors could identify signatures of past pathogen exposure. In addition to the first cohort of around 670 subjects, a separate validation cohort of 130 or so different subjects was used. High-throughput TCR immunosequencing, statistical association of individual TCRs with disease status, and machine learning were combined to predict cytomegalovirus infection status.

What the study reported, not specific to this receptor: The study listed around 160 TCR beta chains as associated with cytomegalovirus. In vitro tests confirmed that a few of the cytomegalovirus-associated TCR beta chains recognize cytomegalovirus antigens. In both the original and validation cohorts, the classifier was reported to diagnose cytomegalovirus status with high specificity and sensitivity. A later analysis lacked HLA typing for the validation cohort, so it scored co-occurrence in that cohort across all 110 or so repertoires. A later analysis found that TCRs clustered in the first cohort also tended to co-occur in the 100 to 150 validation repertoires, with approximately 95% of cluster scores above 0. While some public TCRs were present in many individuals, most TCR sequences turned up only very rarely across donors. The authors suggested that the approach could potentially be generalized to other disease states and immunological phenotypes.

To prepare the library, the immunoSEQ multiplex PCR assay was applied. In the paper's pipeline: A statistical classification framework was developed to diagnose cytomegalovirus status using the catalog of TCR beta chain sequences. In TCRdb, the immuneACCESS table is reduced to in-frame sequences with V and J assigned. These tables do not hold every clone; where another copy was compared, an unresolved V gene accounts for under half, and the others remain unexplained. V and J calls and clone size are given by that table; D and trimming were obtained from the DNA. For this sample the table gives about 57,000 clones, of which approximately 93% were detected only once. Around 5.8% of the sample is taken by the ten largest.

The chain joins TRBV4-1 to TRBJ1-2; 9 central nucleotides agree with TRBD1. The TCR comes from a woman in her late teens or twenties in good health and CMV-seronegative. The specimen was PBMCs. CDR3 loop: CASSQDPGTGYGYTF. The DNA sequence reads TGCGCCAGCAGCCAAGATCCCGGGACAGGGTATGGCTACACCTTC.